This T cell receptor (beta chain) appears in the sequencing data of a study of beta chain features in type 1 diabetes. The CDR3 runs 17 residues. V lost 8 bases to trimming and J lost 1 base; unmatched junction nucleotides: 15. Germline values: CDR1 SGHRS, CDR2 YFSETQ. Sorting that relied on CD45RO/CCR7/CD25/CD127/CD95/CD27 yielded CD4+ naive, central memory, regulatory and stem cell-like memory cells. The study reverse transcribed the entire isolated RNA, so it sequenced expressed TCRB transcripts. Assay used: immunoSEQ multiplex PCR; TCRdb lists only in-frame clones, some missing. This table holds 200,000 to 300,000 clones, roughly an eighth found once.

This TCR was sampled from a woman in her thirties or forties in good health. The specimen was naive CD4+ T cells from blood. This sequence joins TRBV5-1 and TRBJ2-3, with 8 bases lining up with TRBD2. The CDR3 coding sequence is TGCGCCAGAACTACGCCTCCGAGGCGGGGGGGCACAGATACGCAGTATTTT. This codes for CARTTPPRRGGTDTQYF.